This T cell receptor (beta chain) was identified in a study of T cells in Graves' hyperthyroidism and ophthalmopathy. Study-level findings and limits: Ophthalmopathy prediction by the model preceded onset by a median about 6.3 months. Among clonotypes expanded in thyroid above 0.001, most were also found in blood.

Each patient was aged 18 to 65 and had newly diagnosed hyperthyroidism of under 2 months' duration. Trimming took off 2 bases at V and 2 bases at J, with 10 bases between the two ends. The CDR3 is made up of 14 amino acids. Germline V gene data show CDR1 as SNHLY and CDR2 as FYNNEI. This clonotype was observed many times. Its antigen remains unidentified. RNA transcripts gave rise to amplified TCR beta CDR3 regions. A first-round RT-PCR of the TCR CDR3 used the HTBI primer set. TCRdb re-called the multiplex PCR reads through MiXCR, storing one row per CDR3 protein. The sample holds some 350,000 distinct CDR3 sequences, 25% seen once.

The sequencing input was blood. The receptor was derived from a man between 50 and 59 years old with Graves' hyperthyroidism. The rearrangement links TRBV2 to TRBJ2-7; a possible D gene is TRBD2 (5 bases). CDR3 bases: TGTGCCAGCAGTGAACTAGCAGTCGCCTACGAGCAGTACTTC. Protein: CASSELAVAYEQYF.